The rows below give T cell receptor beta chains drawn from one sample of a study of blood T cell repertoires in COVID-19. TCRdb's copy holds only in-frame clones and misses some; the assay was immunoSEQ multiplex PCR. The repertoire holds 350,000 to 450,000 clones, with approximately 86% as singletons. The sequenced material came from peripheral blood. The origin of the receptors is an older woman with COVID-19, enrolled during active disease. Both conserved end residues are part of each CDR3. A D gene is named only where the DNA matches it firmly. The size of a clone is reported for some rows only, either as once, few or many, or as a class for expanded clones.

TRBD1	TRBV28	TRBJ1-2	-	TGTGCCAGCAGTGTCAGGGGGCGCGGGGACTATGGCTACACCTTC	CASSVRGRGDYGYTF
-	TRBV12-3/TRBV12-4	TRBJ2-7	once	TGTGCCAGCAGTTTTGGCAACTCCTACGAGCAGTACTTC	CASSFGNSYEQYF
TRBD2	TRBV5-4	TRBJ2-3	-	TGTGCCAGCAGCACCCGGACTAGCGGAAACACAGATACGCAGTATTTT	CASSTRTSGNTDTQYF
TRBD1	TRBV19	TRBJ1-1	many	TGTGCCAGCCAGAACAGGGGGCTGAACACTGAAGCTTTCTTT	CASQNRGLNTEAFF
TRBD2	TRBV12-5	TRBJ2-2	-	TGTGCTAGTGGTTTGGTACTAGCGGGGCCCATAGGCACCGGGGAGCTGTTTTTT	CASGLVLAGPIGTGELFF
TRBD1	TRBV6-5	TRBJ1-1	-	TGTGCCAGTTTCCCTCGGACAGGGGGGAACACTGAAGCTTTCTTT	CASFPRTGGNTEAFF
-	TRBV11-3	TRBJ1-1	few	TGTGCCAGCACCTTAGGAATAGGTGGCATGGGGCGCAGGAACACTGAAGCTTTCTTT	CASTLGIGGMGRRNTEAFF
TRBD1	TRBV7-6	TRBJ1-3	-	TGTGCCAGCAGCCTTCGACAGGGAGTCGTAGGAAACACCATATATTTT	CASSLRQGVVGNTIYF
-	TRBV5-1	TRBJ2-7	-	TGCGCCAGCAGCTCGACCCTCGGGGTGGGCGAGCAGTACTTC	CASSSTLGVGEQYF
TRBD2	TRBV6-2/TRBV6-3	TRBJ2-2	-	TGTGCCAGCAGTTACCCTTTAGGCGGGGGGGCCCCCGGGGAGCTGTTTTTT	CASSYPLGGGAPGELFF
TRBD1	TRBV27	TRBJ2-1	-	TGTGCCAGTCGGACAGGGGCTACTAATGAGCAGTTCTTC	CASRTGATNEQFF
TRBD1	TRBV3-1/TRBV3-2	TRBJ2-3	-	TGTGCCAGCAGCCAAGAGGCGACAGGGCTAACGTACACAGATACGCAGTATTTT	CASSQEATGLTYTDTQYF
TRBD1	TRBV6-4	TRBJ2-3	once	TGTGCCAGCAGCGAAGAAGGCCGGGACAGTGAATCAGATACGCAGTATTTT	CASSEEGRDSESDTQYF
-	TRBV9	TRBJ1-2	-	TGTGCCAGCAGCGTAGAACAGATTGATTATGGCTACACCTTC	CASSVEQIDYGYTF
-	TRBV6-6	TRBJ1-1	-	TGTGCCAGCAGTTACCCTGGTGGAGGGAACACTGAAGCTTTCTTT	CASSYPGGGNTEAFF
TRBD1	TRBV3-1/TRBV3-2	TRBJ1-2	-	TGTGCCAGCAGCCTACAGACAGGGCTGGATGGCTACACCTTC	CASSLQTGLDGYTF
TRBD2	TRBV5-4	TRBJ2-1	-	TGTGCCAGCAGCTTGCCTAGCGGGGGCCAAGGGGGAGAGCAGTTCTTC	CASSLPSGGQGGEQFF
TRBD2	TRBV10-3	TRBJ2-3	-	TGTGCCATCAGTCTAGCGGGGGGGCGCACAGATACGCAGTATTTT	CAISLAGGRTDTQYF
-	TRBV5-6	TRBJ1-5	few	TGTGCCAGCAGCTTGCGAGTGAGCAATCAGCCCCAGCATTTT	CASSLRVSNQPQHF
-	TRBV19	TRBJ2-7	-	TGTGCCAGTAGTGGGCAGGTTAGCTCCTACGAGCAGTACTTC	CASSGQVSSYEQYF
TRBD2	TRBV7-3	TRBJ2-6	-	TGTGCCAGCAGCTTCCTCCCTCGGGGGGGGCGAGGGGCCAACGTCCTGACTTTC	CASSFLPRGGRGANVLTF
TRBD2	TRBV5-4	TRBJ2-7	-	TGTGCCAGCAGCCTTTGGGGCGGGGGGGCCTACGAGCAGTACTTC	CASSLWGGGAYEQYF
-	TRBV7-3	TRBJ2-2	-	TGTGCCAGCAGCCGGGGGGACACTTGGAACACCGGGGAGCTGTTTTTT	CASSRGDTWNTGELFF
-	TRBV19	TRBJ2-5	-	TGTGCCAGTCGTAGCGGAGAGACCCAGTACTTC	CASRSGETQYF
TRBD1	TRBV19	TRBJ1-1	-	TGTGCCACCTTAGGGTCCGGGACAGGGTCCATGAACACTGAAGCTTTCTTT	CATLGSGTGSMNTEAFF
-	TRBV29-1	TRBJ2-2	-	TGCAGCGTTATACAGTCGGCCGGGGAGCTGTTTTTT	CSVIQSAGELFF
-	TRBV27	TRBJ1-2	-	TGTGCCAGCAGTTTGACCGGTGGCGGCTATGGCTACACCTTC	CASSLTGGGYGYTF
-	TRBV21-1	TRBJ2-2	-	TGTGCCAGCAACCCCCTCGGGAGGGGGGGCGCAGGAACCGGGGAGCTGTTTTTT	CASNPLGRGGAGTGELFF